This T cell receptor (beta chain) emerged from a study of CD8 T cells in ankylosing spondylitis. This clonotype was counted ten times or more. What it binds is unknown. Study outcomes and limitations: As for the disease-linked clones, they showed a CD8+ phenotype and occurred at relatively low frequencies in peripheral blood. There was reportedly significant enrichment of clones that were disease-linked in matched ankylosing spondylitis synovial fluid.

Each CDR3 protein gets one entry after TCRdb re-called the 5' RACE reads with MiXCR. The data contain around 150,000 distinct CDR3 sequences, around 10% of them seen just once; the ten biggest clones take up 4.1%. Trimming stripped 2 bases from V and 14 bases from J, with 16 bases between. The CDR3 sequence is 14 residues long. CDR1 and CDR2 from the germline V gene are MNHNS and SASEGT. This chain uses TRBV6-1 with TRBJ1-6; maybe TRBD1 (5 bases). This TCR was recovered from a female donor with ankylosing spondylitis or in good health (not recorded which). The sample consisted of blood, either unsorted or a sorted T cell fraction (not recorded which). The CDR3 sequence: CASSESQGDVSLHF. The CDR3 DNA reads TGTGCCAGCAGTGAAAGCCAGGGAGATGTATCCCTCCACTTT.